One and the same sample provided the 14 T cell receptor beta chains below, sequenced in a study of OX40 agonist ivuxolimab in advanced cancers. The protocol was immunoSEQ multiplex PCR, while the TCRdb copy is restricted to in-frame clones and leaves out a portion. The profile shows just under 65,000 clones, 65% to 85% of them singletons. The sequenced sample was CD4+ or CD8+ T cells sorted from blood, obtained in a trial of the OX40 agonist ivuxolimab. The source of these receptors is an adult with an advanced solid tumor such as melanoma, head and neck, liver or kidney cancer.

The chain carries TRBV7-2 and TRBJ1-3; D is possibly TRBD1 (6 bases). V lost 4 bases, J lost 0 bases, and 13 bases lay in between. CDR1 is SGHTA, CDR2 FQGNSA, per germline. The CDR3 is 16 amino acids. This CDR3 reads CASSSRDTYSGNTIYF. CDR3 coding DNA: TGTGCCAGCAGCTCCCGGGACACCTACTCTGGAAACACCATATATTTT.

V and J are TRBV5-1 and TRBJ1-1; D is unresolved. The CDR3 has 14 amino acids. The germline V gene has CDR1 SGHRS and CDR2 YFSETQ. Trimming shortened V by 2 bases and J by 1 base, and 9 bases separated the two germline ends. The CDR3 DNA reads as TGCGCCAGCAGCTTCACGCAGACGAACACTGAAGCTTTCTTT. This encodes CASSFTQTNTEAFF. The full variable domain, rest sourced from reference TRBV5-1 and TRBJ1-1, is KAGVTQTPRYLIKTRGQQVTLSCSPISGHRSVSWYQQTPGQGLQFLFEYFSETQRNKGNFPGRFSGRQFSNSRSEMNVSTLELGDSALYLCASSFTQTNTEAFFGQGTRLTVV.

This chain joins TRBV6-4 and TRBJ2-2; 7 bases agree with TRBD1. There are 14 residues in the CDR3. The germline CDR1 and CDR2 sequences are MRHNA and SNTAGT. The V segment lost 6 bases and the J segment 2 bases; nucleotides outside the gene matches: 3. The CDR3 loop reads CASSGTANTGELFF. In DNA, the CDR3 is TGTGCCAGCAGCGGGACAGCTAACACCGGGGAGCTGTTTTTT.

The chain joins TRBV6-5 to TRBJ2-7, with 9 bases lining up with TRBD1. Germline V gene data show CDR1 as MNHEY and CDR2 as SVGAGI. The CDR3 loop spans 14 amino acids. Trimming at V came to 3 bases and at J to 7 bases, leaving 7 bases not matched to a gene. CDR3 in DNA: TGTGCCAGCAGTTATGAACAGGGGGCGGGAGAGCAGTACTTC. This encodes CASSYEQGAGEQYF.

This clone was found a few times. CDR3 in amino acids: CASSRSGRAYGYTF. For the CDR3, the DNA is TGTGCCAGTAGTAGAAGCGGCAGGGCCTACGGCTACACCTTC. The chain joins TRBV19 to TRBJ1-2; D might be TRBD1 (5 bases). V was cut by 4 bases and J by 8 bases, with 17 bases left in between. Germline V gives CDR1 LNHDA, CDR2 SQIVND (reference sequence). The CDR3 has 14 residues.

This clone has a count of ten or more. In nucleotides, the CDR3 is TGTGCCTGGAGTGTATTGGTTCTCTGGACTAGTATTAACAATGAGCAGTTCTTC. Translation: CAWSVLVLWTSINNEQFF. V is TRBV30 and J is TRBJ2-1; 7 bases agree with TRBD2. The CDR3 loop spans 18 amino acids. Germline V gene sequence: CDR1 GTSNPN, CDR2 SVGIG (reference sequence). J lost 5 bases, V lost 0 bases, and 16 bases had no gene match.

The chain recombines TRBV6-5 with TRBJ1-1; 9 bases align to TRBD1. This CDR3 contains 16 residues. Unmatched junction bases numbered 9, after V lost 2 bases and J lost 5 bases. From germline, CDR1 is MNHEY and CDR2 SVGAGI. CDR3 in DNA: TGTGCCAGCAGTTACCCAATTGGGACAGGGTGGACTGAAGCTTTCTTT. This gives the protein CASSYPIGTGWTEAFF.

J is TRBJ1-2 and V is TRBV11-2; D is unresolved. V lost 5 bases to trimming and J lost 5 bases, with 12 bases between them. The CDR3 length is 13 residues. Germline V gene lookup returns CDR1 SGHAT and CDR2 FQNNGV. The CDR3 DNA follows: TGTGCCAGCAGCGCAATGGTTCCATATGGCTACACCTTC. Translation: CASSAMVPYGYTF.

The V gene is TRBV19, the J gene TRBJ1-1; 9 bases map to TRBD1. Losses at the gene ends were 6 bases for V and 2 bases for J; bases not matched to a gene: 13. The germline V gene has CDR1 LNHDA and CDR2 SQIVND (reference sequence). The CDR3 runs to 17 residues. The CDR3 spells CASRSLRGQGINTEAFF. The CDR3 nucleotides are TGTGCCAGTAGGTCTTTAAGGGGACAGGGAATTAACACTGAAGCTTTCTTT.

The DNA of the CDR3 is TGTGCCAGCAGCTCCATGGGGGGGAATCAGCCCCAGCATTTT. Encoded protein: CASSSMGGNQPQHF. This sequence joins TRBV7-2 and TRBJ1-5; D perhaps matches TRBD1 (5 bases). The CDR3 totals 14 residues. The germline gives CDR1 SGHTA, CDR2 FQGNSA. The V gene lost 4 bases and the J gene lost 4 bases, with 11 bases spanning the gap.

CDR3 sequence: CASSRDRVMTEAFF. Written as DNA, the CDR3 is TGTGCCAGCAGCCGGGACAGGGTTATGACTGAAGCTTTCTTT. The rearrangement joins TRBV5-4 to TRBJ1-1; 9 nucleotides align to TRBD1. Germline trimming cut 4 bases from V and 5 bases from J; bases unmatched to any gene: 6. Germline V lookup: CDR1 SGHNT, CDR2 YYREEE (reference sequence). This CDR3 is built from 14 residues. The variable domain in full, completed from reference TRBV5-4 and TRBJ1-1, reads ETGVTQSPTHLIKTRGQQVTLRCSSQSGHNTVSWYQQALGQGPQFIFQYYREEENGRGNFPPRFSGLQFPNYSSELNVNALELDDSALYLCASSRDRVMTEAFFGQGTRLTVV.

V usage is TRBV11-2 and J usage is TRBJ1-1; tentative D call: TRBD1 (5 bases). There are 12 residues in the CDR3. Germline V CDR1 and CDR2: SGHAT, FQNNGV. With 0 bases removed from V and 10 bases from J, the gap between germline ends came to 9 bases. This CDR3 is CASSLDRTGAFF. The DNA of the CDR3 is TGTGCCAGCAGCTTAGATCGAACAGGAGCTTTCTTT. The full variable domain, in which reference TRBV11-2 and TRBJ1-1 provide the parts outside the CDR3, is EAGVAQSPRYKIIEKRQSVAFWCNPISGHATLYWYQQILGQGPKLLIQFQNNGVVDDSQLPKDRFSAERLKGVDSTLKIQPAKLEDSAVYLCASSLDRTGAFFGQGTRLTVV.

CDR3 nucleotides: TGCGCCAGCAGCTTGGCTCTAGCGGGGGTCACAGATACGCAGTATTTT. This encodes CASSLALAGVTDTQYF. The rearrangement uses TRBV5-1 and TRBJ2-3, with TRBD2 matching over 10 bases. The CDR3 runs to 16 residues. V shed 0 bases, J shed 2 bases, and the junction held 3 bases outside the gene matches. The germline CDR1 and CDR2 sequences are SGHRS and YFSETQ.

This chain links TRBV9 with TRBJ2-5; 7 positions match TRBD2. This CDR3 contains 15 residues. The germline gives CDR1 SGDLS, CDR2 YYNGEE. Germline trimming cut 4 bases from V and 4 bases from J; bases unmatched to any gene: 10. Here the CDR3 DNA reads TGTGCCAGCAGCCCGGTGGGGGGGAGGGGAGAGACCCAGTACTTC. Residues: CASSPVGGRGETQYF. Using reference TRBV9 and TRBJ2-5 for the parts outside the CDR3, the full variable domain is DSGVTQTPKHLITATGQRVTLRCSPRSGDLSVYWYQQSLDQGLQFLIQYYNGEERAKGNILERFSAQQFPDLHSELNLSSLELGDSALYFCASSPVGGRGETQYFGPGTRLLVL.